This T cell receptor (beta chain) was recovered during a study of control samples from healthy donors and cancer patients. Using immunoSEQ multiplex PCR, the repertoire was profiled, and TCRdb retains in-frame clones only, with some absent. Its listing shows 150,000 to 200,000 clones. CDR1 SGHAT and CDR2 FQNNGV come from the germline V gene. V was cut by 4 bases and J by 6 bases, with 19 bases left in between. The CDR3 has 17 amino acids. The chain links TRBV11-2 to TRBJ1-6; D is possibly TRBD1 (5 bases). The clonotype comes from a young woman in good health. The source material was blood. The CDR3 bases are TGTGCCAGCAGCTACGGACGGGACCAGTCTGGTAATTCACCCCTCCACTTT. As protein: CASSYGRDQSGNSPLHF.